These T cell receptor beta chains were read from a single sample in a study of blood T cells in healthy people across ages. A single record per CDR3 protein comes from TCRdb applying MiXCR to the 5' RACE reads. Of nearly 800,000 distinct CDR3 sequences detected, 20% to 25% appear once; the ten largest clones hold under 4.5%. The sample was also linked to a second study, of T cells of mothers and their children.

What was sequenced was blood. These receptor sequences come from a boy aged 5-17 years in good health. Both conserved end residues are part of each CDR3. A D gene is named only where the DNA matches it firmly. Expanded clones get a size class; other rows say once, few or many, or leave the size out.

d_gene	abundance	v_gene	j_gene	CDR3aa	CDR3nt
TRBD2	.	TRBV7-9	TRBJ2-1	CASSASGGANGQFF	TGTGCCAGCAGTGCTAGCGGGGGGGCCAATGGGCAGTTCTTC
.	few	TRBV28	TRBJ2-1	CASSSPEFRTSYNEQFF	TGTGCCAGCAGTTCCCCCGAGTTCAGGACCTCCTACAATGAGCAGTTCTTC
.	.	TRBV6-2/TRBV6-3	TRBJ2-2	CASSYSHGGELFF	TGTGCCAGCAGTTATAGTCACGGCGGGGAGCTGTTTTTT
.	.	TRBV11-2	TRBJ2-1	CASSLFGAAYNEQFF	TGTGCCAGCAGCTTATTTGGGGCAGCTTACAATGAGCAGTTCTTC
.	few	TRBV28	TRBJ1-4	CASGIQNEKLFF	TGTGCCAGCGGAATACAGAATGAAAAACTGTTTTTT
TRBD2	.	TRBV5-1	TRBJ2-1	CASSWEPGTSGGEQFF	TGCGCCAGCAGCTGGGAACCCGGGACTAGCGGGGGTGAGCAGTTCTTC
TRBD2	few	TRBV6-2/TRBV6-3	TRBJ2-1	CASSATGTSGLQSF	TGTGCCAGCAGTGCAACCGGGACTAGCGGACTACAGTCCTTC
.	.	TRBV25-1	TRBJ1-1	CASSEYASEAFF	TGTGCCAGCAGTGAATATGCCTCTGAAGCCTTCTTT
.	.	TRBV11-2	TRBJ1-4	CASSLRVLGATNEKLFF	TGTGCCAGCAGCTTACGGGTTTTAGGTGCAACTAATGAAAAACTGTTTTTT
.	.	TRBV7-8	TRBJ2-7	CASRTSGQYSYEQYF	TGTGCCAGCAGGACCTCCGGACAGTACTCCTACGAGCAGTACTTC
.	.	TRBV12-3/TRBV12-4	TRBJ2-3	CASSFGGLGGTQYF	TGTGCCAGCAGTTTTGGTGGACTTGGGGGTACGCAGTATTTT
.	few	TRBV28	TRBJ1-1	CASSAPGGTRDTEAFF	TGTGCCAGCAGTGCCCCGGGGGGGACCCGGGACACTGAAGCTTTCTTT
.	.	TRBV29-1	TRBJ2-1	CSLVGLAPTYNEQFF	TGCAGCCTTGTAGGTCTAGCGCCCACCTACAATGAGCAGTTCTTC
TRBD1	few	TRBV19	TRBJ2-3	CASNLQGATSTDTQYF	TGTGCCAGTAATCTACAGGGGGCTACTAGCACAGATACGCAGTATTTT
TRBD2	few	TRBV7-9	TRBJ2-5	CASSLRPGTSGETQYF	TGTGCCAGCAGCTTACGACCCGGGACTAGCGGAGAGACCCAGTACTTC
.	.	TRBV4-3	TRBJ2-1	CASSQAGERNEQFF	TGCGCCAGCAGCCAAGCTGGGGAGCGAAATGAGCAGTTCTTC
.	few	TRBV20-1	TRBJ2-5	CSVNRAGQYF	TGCAGTGTCAACAGGGCTGGGCAGTACTTC
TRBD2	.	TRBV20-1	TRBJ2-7	CSARDPLASSSYEQYF	TGCAGTGCTAGAGATCCACTAGCGTCGAGCTCCTACGAGCAGTACTTC
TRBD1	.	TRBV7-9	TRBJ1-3	CASSAPGQLASGNTIYF	TGTGCCAGCAGCGCTCCGGGACAGCTCGCCTCTGGAAACACCATATATTTT
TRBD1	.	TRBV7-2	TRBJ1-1	CASSQGTGSTTSHTEAFF	TGTGCCAGCAGCCAGGGGACAGGGTCGACGACTTCCCACACTGAAGCTTTCTTT
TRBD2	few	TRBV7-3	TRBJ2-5	CASRPRGDATSGISETQYF	TGTGCCAGCCGCCCGCGGGGGGACGCGACTAGCGGGATCTCAGAGACCCAGTACTTC
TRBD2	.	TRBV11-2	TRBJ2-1	CASSLELQLAGTPYNEQFF	TGTGCCAGCAGCTTAGAGCTTCAACTAGCGGGAACCCCCTACAATGAGCAGTTCTTC
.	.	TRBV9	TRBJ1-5	CASSVGDGNQPQHF	TGTGCCAGCAGCGTAGGGGACGGCAATCAGCCCCAGCATTTT
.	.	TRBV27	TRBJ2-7	CASSLRQAPYEQYF	TGTGCCAGCAGTCTCCGACAGGCCCCCTACGAGCAGTACTTC
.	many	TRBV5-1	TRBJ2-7	CASSSGPTYEQYF	TGCGCCAGCAGCTCGGGACCGACTTACGAGCAGTACTTC
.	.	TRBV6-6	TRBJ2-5	CASTRDGEAYVQTQYF	TGTGCCAGCACCAGAGACGGGGAGGCTTACGTCCAGACCCAGTACTTC
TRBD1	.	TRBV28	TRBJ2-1	CASSWVTGGQFF	TGTGCCAGCAGTTGGGTGACAGGGGGGCAGTTCTTC
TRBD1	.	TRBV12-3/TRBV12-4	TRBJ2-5	CASSPETGWKTQYF	TGTGCCAGCAGTCCAGAGACAGGGTGGAAGACCCAGTACTTC
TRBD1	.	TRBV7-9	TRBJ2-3	CASSTGTGDRTDTQYF	TGTGCCAGCAGCACCGGGACAGGGGACCGCACAGATACGCAGTATTTT
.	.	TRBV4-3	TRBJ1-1	CASSPRAWAEAFF	TGCGCCAGCAGCCCAAGAGCCTGGGCTGAAGCTTTCTTT
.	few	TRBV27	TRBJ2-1	CASSFPAGEQFF	TGTGCCAGCAGTTTCCCCGCGGGTGAGCAGTTCTTC
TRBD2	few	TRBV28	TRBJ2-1	CASSIHVGGSPYNEQFF	TGTGCCAGCAGTATCCATGTGGGGGGGAGCCCCTACAATGAGCAGTTCTTC
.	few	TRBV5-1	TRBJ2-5	CASSLAMETQYF	TGCGCCAGCAGCTTGGCCATGGAGACCCAGTACTTC
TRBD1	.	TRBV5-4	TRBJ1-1	CASSLSRQGASEAFF	TGTGCCAGCAGCTTAAGCAGACAGGGGGCGAGTGAAGCTTTCTTT
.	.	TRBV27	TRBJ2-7	CASSFGVYYEQYF	TGTGCCAGCAGTTTTGGGGTTTATTACGAGCAGTACTTC
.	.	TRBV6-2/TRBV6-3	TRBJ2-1	CASRLSGSYNEQFF	TGTGCCAGCCGCCTGTCGGGCTCCTACAATGAGCAGTTCTTC
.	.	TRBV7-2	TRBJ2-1	CASTLNSEQFF	TGTGCCAGCACTCTAAATAGTGAGCAGTTCTTC
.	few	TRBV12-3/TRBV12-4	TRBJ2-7	CASSFIQTEEQYF	TGTGCCAGCAGTTTCATCCAAACGGAGGAGCAGTACTTC
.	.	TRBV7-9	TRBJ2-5	CASSRQDQETQYF	TGTGCCAGCAGCCGACAGGACCAAGAGACCCAGTACTTC
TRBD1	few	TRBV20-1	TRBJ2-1	CSAPQGAGNEQFF	TGCAGTGCTCCACAGGGGGCGGGCAATGAGCAGTTCTTC
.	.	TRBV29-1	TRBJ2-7	CSAAGTSSAYEQYF	TGCAGCGCCGCCGGGACCTCGTCGGCCTACGAGCAGTACTTC
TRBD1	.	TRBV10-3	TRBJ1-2	CAISESFGQGGEGYGYTF	TGTGCCATCAGTGAGTCTTTTGGACAGGGAGGCGAAGGTTATGGCTACACCTTC
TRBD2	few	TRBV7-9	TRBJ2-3	CASSSRTSGVPTDTQYF	TGTGCCAGCAGCTCCAGGACTAGCGGGGTGCCCACAGATACGCAGTATTTT
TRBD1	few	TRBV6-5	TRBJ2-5	CASKPSTGGSETQYF	TGTGCCAGCAAACCCTCGACAGGGGGCTCGGAGACCCAGTACTTC
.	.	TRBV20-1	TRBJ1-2	CSARDARSSVGYTF	TGCAGTGCTAGAGACGCTCGTTCGTCAGTAGGCTACACCTTC
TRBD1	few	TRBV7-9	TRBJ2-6	CASSSRDSKGSGANVLTF	TGTGCCAGCAGCTCACGGGACAGTAAGGGTTCTGGGGCCAACGTCCTGACTTTC
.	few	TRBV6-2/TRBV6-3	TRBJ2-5	CASRRNQYQETQYF	TGTGCCAGCAGACGAAACCAGTACCAAGAGACCCAGTACTTC
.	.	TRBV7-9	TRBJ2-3	CASSSAGVGLSDTQYF	TGTGCCAGCAGCTCAGCAGGGGTTGGTCTTTCAGATACGCAGTATTTT
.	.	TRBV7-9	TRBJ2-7	CASSPTEFPYEQYF	TGTGCCAGCAGCCCCACAGAGTTTCCCTACGAGCAGTACTTC
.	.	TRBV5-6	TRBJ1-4	CASSLVGPVKEHEKLFF	TGTGCCAGCAGCCTGGTCGGGCCCGTCAAGGAGCATGAAAAACTGTTTTTT
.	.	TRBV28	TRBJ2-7	CASSSPFQAAYEQYF	TGTGCCAGCAGCTCTCCCTTCCAGGCCGCCTACGAGCAGTACTTC